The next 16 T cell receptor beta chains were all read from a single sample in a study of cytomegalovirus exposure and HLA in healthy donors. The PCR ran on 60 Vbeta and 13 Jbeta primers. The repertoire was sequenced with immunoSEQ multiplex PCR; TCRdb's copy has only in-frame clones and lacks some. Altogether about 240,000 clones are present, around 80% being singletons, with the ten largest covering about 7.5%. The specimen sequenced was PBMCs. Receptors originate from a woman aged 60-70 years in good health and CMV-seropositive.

In nucleotides, the CDR3 is TGTGCCAGCTCATCCTACAGCCGGGAGGGGTACGAGCAGTACTTC. This encodes CASSSYSREGYEQYF. The chain carries TRBV18 and TRBJ2-7; 8 bases are shared with TRBD2. The CDR3 has 15 residues. The trim removed 5 bases at V and 4 bases at J, leaving 10 bases unmatched. Germline assignment: CDR1 KGHSH and CDR2 LQKENI.

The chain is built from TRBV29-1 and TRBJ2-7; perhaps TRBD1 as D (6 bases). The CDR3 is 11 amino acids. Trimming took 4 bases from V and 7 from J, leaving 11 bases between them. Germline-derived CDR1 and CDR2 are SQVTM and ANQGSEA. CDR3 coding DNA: TGCAGCGTTGGACAGGCCTGGGAGCAGTACTTC. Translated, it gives CSVGQAWEQYF.

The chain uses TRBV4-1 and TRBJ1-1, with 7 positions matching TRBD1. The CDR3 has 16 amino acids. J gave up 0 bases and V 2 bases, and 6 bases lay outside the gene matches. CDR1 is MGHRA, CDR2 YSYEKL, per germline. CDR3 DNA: TGCGCCAGCAGCCAACAACTCCAGGGGGTGAACACTGAAGCTTTCTTT. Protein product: CASSQQLQGVNTEAFF.

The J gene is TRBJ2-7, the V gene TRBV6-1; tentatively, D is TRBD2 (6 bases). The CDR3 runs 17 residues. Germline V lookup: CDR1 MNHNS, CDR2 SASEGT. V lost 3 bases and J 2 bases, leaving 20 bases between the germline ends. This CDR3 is CASSDPGTGSIAYEQYF. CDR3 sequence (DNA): TGTGCCAGCAGTGACCCCGGGACTGGATCGATAGCCTACGAGCAGTACTTC.

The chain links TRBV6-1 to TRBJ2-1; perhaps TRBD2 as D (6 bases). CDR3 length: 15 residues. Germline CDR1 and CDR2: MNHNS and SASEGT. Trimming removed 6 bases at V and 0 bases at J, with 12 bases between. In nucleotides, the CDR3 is TGTGCCAGCAGCTGGGACTCGAGCTCCTACAATGAGCAGTTCTTC. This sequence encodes CASSWDSSSYNEQFF.

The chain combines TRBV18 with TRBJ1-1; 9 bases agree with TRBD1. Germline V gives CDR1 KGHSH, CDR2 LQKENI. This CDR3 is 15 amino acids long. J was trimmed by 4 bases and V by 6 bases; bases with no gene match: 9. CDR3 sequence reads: CASSSQDRGPTEAFF. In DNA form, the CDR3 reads TGTGCCAGCTCGTCCCAGGACAGGGGTCCCACTGAAGCTTTCTTT.

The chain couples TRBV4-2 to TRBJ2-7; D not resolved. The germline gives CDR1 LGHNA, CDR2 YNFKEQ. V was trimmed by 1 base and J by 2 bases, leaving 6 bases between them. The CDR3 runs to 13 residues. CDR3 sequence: CASSQGQTYEQYF. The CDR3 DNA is TGTGCCAGCAGCCAAGGGCAGACCTACGAGCAGTACTTC.

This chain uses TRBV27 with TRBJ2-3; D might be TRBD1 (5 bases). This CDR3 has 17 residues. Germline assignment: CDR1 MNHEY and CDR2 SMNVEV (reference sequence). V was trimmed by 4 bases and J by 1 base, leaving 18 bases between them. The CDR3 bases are TGTGCCAGCAGTTCCTCCTTTGGGATCAGGGGCACAGATACGCAGTATTTT. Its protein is CASSSSFGIRGTDTQYF.

In nucleotides, the CDR3 is TGTGCCAGCAGTTCTACCGGGGGGGGCGATGAGCAGTTCTTC. Amino acids: CASSSTGGGDEQFF. This chain uses TRBV28 with TRBJ2-1; TRBD2 aligns across 8 bases. The CDR3 contains 14 residues. The germline gives CDR1 MDHEN, CDR2 SYDVKM. The V segment lost 4 bases and the J segment 8 bases; nucleotides outside the gene matches: 7.

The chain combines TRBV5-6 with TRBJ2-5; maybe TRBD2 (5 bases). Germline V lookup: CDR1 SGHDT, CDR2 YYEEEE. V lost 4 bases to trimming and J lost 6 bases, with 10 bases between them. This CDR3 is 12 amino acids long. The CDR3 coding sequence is TGTGCCAGCAGCGGTAGCGCCCAGACCCAGTACTTC. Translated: CASSGSAQTQYF. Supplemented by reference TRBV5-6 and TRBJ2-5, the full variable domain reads DAGVTQSPTHLIKTRGQQVTLRCSPKSGHDTVSWYQQALGQGPQFIFQYYEEEERQRGNFPDRFSGHQFPNYSSELNVNALLLGDSALYLCASSGSAQTQYFGPGTRLLVL.

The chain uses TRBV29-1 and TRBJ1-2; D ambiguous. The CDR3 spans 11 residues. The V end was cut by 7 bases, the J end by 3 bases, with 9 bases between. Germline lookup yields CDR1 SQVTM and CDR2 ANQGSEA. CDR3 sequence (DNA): TGCAGCGCATCGACATACTATGGCTACACCTTC. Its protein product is CSASTYYGYTF.

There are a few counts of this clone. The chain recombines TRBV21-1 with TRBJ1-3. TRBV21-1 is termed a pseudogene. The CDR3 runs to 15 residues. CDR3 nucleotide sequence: TGTGCCAGCAGCTCTCCAGCGACCTCTGGAAACACCATATATTTT. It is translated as CASSSPATSGNTIYF.

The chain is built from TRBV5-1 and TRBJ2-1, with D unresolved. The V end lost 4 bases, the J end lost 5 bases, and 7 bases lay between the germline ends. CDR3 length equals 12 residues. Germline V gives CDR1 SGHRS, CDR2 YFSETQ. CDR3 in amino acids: CASSPQNNEQFF. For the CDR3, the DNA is TGCGCCAGCAGCCCCCAGAACAATGAGCAGTTCTTC.

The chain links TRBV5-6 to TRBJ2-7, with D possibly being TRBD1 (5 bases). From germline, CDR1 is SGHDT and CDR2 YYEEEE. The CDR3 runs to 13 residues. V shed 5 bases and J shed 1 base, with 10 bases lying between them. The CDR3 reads CASRPQGSYEQYF. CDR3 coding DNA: TGTGCCAGCAGACCGCAGGGTTCCTACGAGCAGTACTTC.

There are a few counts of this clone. The CDR3 here is CASSLGRQGAGETQYF. CDR3 nucleotide sequence: TGTGCCAGCAGCTTAGGCCGACAGGGGGCAGGAGAGACCCAGTACTTC. The J gene is TRBJ2-5, the V gene TRBV13, with 10 bases matching TRBD1. V dropped 0 bases and J dropped 4; count of bases not matched to a gene: 5. Germline values: CDR1 PRHDT, CDR2 FYEKMQ (reference sequence). The CDR3 length is 16 residues.

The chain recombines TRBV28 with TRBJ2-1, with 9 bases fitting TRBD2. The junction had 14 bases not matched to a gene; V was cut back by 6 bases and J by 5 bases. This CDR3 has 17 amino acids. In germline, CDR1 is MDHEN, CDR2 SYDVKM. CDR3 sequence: CASRQKVGSGRDNEQFF. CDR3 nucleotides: TGTGCCAGCAGACAAAAGGTTGGTAGCGGGAGAGACAATGAGCAGTTCTTC. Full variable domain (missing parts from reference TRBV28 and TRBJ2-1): DVKVTQSSRYLVKRTGEKVFLECVQDMDHENMFWYRQDPGLGLRLIYFSYDVKMKEKGDIPEGYSVSREKKERFSLILESASTNQTSMYLCASRQKVGSGRDNEQFFGPGTRLTVL.